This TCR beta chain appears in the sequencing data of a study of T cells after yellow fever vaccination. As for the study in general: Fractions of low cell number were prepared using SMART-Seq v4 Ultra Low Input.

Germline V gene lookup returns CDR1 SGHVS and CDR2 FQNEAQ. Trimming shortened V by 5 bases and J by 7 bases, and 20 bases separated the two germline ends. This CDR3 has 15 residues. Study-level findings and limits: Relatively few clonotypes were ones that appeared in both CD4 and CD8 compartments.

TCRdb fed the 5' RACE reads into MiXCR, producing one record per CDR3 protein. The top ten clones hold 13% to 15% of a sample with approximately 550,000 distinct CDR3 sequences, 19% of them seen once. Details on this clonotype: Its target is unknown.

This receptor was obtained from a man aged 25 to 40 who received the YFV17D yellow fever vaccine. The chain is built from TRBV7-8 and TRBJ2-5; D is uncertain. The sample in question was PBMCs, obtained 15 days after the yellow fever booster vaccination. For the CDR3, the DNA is TGTGCCAGCAGCCCCCAGTCCGAGTACGTTGGGACCCAGTACTTC. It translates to CASSPQSEYVGTQYF.